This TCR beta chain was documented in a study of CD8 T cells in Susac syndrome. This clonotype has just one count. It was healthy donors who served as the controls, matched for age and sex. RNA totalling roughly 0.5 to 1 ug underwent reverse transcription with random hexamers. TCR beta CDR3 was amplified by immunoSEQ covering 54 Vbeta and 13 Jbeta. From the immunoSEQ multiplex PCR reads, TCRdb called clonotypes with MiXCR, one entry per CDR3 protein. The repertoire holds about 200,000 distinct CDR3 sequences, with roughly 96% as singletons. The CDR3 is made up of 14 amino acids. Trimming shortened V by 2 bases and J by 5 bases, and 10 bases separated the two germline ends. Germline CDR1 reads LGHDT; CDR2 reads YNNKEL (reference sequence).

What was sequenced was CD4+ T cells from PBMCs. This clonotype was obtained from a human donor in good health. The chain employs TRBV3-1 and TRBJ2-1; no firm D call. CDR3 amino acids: CASSQRGTDNEQFF. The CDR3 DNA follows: TGTGCCAGCAGCCAACGCGGAACTGACAATGAGCAGTTCTTC.